Included here is one T cell receptor (beta chain) sequence, with context. This entry comes from a study of CD4 and CD8 cells across lung adenocarcinoma regions. One entry per CDR3 protein, called by TCRdb with MiXCR from the PCR reads. The table records about 23,000 distinct CDR3 sequences, about 51% of them present only once. Donors had localized lung adenocarcinoma, a non-small cell lung cancer. CDR3 size: 15 residues. Germline V CDR1 and CDR2: MNHNS, SASEGT. After removal of 6 bases from V and 2 bases from J, the junction contained 7 bases not matched to a gene. The material sequenced was CD4+ T cells from the center of a lung tumor. The chain links TRBV6-1 to TRBJ2-1; TRBD2 matches at 7 bases. This TCR was sampled from a male donor with lung adenocarcinoma. The CD4 and CD8 labels of this study may be unreliable. The CDR3 nucleotides read TGTGCCAGCAGGAACCTAGCGGTAGCCTACAATGAGCAGTTCTTC. Protein product: CASRNLAVAYNEQFF.